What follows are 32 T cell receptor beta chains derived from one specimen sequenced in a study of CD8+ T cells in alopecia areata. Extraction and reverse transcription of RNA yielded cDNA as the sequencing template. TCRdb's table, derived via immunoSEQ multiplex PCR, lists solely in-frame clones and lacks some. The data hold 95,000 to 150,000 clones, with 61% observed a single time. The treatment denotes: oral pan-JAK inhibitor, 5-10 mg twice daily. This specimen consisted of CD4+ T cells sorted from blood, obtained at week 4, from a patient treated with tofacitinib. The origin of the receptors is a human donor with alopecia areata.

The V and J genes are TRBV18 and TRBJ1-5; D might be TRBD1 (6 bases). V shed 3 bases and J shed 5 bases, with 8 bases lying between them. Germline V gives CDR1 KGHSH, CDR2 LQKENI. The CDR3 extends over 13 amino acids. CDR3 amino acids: CASSPRTDQPQHF. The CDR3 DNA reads TGTGCCAGCTCACCGCGGACAGATCAGCCCCAGCATTTT.

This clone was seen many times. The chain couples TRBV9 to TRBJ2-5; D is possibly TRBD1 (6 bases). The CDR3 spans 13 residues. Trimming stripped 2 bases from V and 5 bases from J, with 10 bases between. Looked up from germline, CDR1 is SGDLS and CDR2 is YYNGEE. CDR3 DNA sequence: TGTGCCAGCAGCGTTACAGGGAGCGAGACCCAGTACTTC. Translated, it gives CASSVTGSETQYF. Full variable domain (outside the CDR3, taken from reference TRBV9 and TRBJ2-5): DSGVTQTPKHLITATGQRVTLRCSPRSGDLSVYWYQQSLDQGLQFLIQYYNGEERAKGNILERFSAQQFPDLHSELNLSSLELGDSALYFCASSVTGSETQYFGPGTRLLVL.

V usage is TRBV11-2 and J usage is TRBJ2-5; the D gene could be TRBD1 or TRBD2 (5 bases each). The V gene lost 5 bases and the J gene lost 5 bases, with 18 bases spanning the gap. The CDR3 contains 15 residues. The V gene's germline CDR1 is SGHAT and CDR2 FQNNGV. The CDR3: CASSPLGQGGETQYF. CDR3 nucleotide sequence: TGTGCCAGCAGCCCCCTGGGGCAGGGCGGGGAGACCCAGTACTTC.

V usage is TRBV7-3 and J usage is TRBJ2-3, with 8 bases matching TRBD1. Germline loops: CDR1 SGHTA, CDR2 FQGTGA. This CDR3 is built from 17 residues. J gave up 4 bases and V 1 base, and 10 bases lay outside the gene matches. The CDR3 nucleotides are TGTGCCAGCAGCTTAAGGCCCCGACAGGGGTATGCAGATACGCAGTATTTT. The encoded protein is CASSLRPRQGYADTQYF.

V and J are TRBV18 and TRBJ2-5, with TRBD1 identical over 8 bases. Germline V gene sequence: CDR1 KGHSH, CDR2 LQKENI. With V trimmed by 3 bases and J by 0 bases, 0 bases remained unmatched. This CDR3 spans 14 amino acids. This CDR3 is CASSPGQDQETQYF. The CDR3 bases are TGTGCCAGCTCACCGGGACAGGACCAAGAGACCCAGTACTTC.

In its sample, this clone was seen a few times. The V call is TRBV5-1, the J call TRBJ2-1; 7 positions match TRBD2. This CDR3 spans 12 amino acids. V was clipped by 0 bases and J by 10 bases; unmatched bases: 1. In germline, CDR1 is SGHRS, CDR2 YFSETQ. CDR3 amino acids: CASSLGSGEQFF. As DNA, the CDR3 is TGCGCCAGCAGCTTGGGTAGCGGGGAGCAGTTCTTC.

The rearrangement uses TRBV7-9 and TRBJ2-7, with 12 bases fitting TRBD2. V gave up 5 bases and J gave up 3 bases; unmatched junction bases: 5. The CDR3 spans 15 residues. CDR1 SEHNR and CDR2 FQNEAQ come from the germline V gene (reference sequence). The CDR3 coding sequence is TGTGCCAGCAGCCCAGCGGGACTAGCGGGCTACGAGCAGTACTTC. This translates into CASSPAGLAGYEQYF.

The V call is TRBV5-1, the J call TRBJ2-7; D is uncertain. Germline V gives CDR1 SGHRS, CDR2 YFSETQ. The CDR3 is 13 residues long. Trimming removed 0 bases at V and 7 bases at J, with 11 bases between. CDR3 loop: CASSLGPFGEQYF. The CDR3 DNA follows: TGCGCCAGCAGCTTGGGGCCTTTTGGTGAGCAGTACTTC.

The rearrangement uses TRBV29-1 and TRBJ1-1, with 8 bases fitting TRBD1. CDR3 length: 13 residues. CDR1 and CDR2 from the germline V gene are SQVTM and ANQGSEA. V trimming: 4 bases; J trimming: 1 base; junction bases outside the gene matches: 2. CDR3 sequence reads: CSVGTGRNTEAFF. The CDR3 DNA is TGCAGCGTTGGGACAGGGAGGAACACTGAAGCTTTCTTT.

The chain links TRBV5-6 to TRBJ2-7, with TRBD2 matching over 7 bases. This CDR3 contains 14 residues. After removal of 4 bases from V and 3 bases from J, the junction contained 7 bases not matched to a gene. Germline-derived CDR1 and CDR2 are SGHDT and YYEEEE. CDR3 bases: TGTGCCAGCAGCGGGTACTGGGAGGGCTACGAGCAGTACTTC. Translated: CASSGYWEGYEQYF.

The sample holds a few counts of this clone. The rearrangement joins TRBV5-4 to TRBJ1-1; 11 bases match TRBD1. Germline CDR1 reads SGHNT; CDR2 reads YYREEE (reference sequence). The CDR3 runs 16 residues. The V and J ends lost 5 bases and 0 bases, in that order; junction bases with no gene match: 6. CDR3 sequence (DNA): TGTGCCAGCAGACCGGACAGGGGGCAGCTGAACACTGAAGCTTTCTTT. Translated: CASRPDRGQLNTEAFF.

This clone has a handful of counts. The CDR3 spells CASSGWGTSAHNEQFF. CDR3 sequence (DNA): TGTGCCAGCAGTGGATGGGGGACTAGCGCTCACAATGAGCAGTTCTTC. The chain couples TRBV25-1 to TRBJ2-1; 10 bases fit TRBD2. The CDR3 has 16 amino acids. The ends lost 4 bases at V and 5 bases at J; junction bases unmatched: 8. Per germline, CDR1 MGHDK and CDR2 SYGVNS.

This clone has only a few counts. The CDR3 sequence: CAPKVETGELFF. The CDR3 region has the DNA TGTGCCCCGAAGGTTGAAACCGGGGAGCTGTTTTTT. The chain carries TRBV7-9 and TRBJ2-2; no clear D gene. The germline V gene encodes CDR1 SEHNR and CDR2 FQNEAQ (reference sequence). V was clipped by 11 bases and J by 5 bases, with 12 bases between them. There are 12 residues in the CDR3.

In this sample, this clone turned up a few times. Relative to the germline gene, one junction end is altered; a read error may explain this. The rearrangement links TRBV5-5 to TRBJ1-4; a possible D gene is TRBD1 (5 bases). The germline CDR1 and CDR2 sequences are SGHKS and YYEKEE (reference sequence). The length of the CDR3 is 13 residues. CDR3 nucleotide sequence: TGCGCCAGCAGCCAAGTGGCAGGGGAAAAACTGTTTTTT. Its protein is CASSQVAGEKLFF.

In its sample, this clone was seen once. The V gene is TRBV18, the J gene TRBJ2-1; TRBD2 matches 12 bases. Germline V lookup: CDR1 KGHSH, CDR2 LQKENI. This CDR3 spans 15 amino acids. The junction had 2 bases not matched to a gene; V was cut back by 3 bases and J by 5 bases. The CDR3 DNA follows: TGTGCCAGCTCACCGCTAGCGGGAGGGGACAATGAGCAGTTCTTC. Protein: CASSPLAGGDNEQFF.

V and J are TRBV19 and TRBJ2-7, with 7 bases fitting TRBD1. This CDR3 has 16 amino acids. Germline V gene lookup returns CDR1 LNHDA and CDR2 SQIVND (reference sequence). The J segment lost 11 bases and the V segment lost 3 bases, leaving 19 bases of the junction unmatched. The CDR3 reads CASSMRGDRLIERKYF. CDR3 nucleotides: TGTGCCAGTAGTATGAGAGGGGACAGACTAATTGAACGAAAGTACTTC. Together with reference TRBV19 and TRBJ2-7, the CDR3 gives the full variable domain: DGGITQSPKYLFRKEGQNVTLSCEQNLNHDAMYWYRQDPGQGLRLIYYSQIVNDFQKGDIAEGYSVSREKKESFPLTVTSAQKNPTAFYLCASSMRGDRLIERKYFGPGTRLTVT.

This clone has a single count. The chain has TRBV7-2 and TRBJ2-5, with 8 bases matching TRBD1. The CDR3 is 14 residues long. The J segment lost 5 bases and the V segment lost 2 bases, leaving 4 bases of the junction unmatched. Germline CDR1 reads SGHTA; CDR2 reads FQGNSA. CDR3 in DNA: TGTGCCAGCAGCTTACAGGGGGCTGAGGAGACCCAGTACTTC. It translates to CASSLQGAEETQYF.

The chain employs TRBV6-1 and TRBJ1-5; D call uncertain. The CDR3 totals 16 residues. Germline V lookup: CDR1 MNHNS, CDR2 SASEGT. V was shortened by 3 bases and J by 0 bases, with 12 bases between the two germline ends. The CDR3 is CASSDGSGYSNQPQHF. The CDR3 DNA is TGTGCCAGCAGTGATGGCTCGGGGTATAGCAATCAGCCCCAGCATTTT.

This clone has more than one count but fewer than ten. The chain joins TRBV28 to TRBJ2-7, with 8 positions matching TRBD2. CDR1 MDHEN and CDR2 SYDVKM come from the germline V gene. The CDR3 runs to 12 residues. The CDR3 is CASSIPGTSWIV. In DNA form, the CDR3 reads TGTGCCAGCAGTATCCCCGGGACTAGTTGGATAGTC.

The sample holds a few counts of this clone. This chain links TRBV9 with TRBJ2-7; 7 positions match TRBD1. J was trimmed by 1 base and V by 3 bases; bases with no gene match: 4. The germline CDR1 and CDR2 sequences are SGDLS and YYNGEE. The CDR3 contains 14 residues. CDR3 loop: CASSADRESYEQYF. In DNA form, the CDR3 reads TGTGCCAGCAGCGCCGACAGGGAATCCTACGAGCAGTACTTC.

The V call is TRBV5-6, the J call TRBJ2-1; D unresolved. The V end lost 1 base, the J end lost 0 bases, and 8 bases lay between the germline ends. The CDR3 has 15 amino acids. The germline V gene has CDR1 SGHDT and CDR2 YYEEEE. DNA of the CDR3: TGTGCCAGCAGCTTGTTAGTCTTCTCCTACAATGAGCAGTTCTTC. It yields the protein CASSLLVFSYNEQFF.

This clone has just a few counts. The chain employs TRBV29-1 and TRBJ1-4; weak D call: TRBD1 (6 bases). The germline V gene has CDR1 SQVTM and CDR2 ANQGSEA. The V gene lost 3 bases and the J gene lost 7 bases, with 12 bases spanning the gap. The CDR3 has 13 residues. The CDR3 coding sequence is TGCAGCGTTGACGGGGGCAAGGGTGAAAAACTGTTTTTT. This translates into CSVDGGKGEKLFF.

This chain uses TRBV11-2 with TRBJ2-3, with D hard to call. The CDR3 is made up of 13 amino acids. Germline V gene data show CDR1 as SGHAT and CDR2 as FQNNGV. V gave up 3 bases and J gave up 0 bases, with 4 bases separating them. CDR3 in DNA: TGTGCCAGCAGCTTCGGCAGCACAGATACGCAGTATTTT. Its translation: CASSFGSTDTQYF. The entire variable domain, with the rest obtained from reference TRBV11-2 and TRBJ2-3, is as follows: EAGVAQSPRYKIIEKRQSVAFWCNPISGHATLYWYQQILGQGPKLLIQFQNNGVVDDSQLPKDRFSAERLKGVDSTLKIQPAKLEDSAVYLCASSFGSTDTQYFGPGTRLTVL.

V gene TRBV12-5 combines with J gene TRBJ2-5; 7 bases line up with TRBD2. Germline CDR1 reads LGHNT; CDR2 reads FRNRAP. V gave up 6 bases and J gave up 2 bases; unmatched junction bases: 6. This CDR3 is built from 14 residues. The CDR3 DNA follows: TGTGCTAGTGGCCTGGGGGGGATTCAAGAGACCCAGTACTTC. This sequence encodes CASGLGGIQETQYF.

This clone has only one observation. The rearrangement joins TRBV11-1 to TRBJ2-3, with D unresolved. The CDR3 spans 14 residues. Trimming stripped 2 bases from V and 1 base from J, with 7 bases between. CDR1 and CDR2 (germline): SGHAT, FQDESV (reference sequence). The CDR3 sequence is CASSLQEGTDTQYF. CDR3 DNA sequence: TGTGCCAGCAGCTTACAGGAAGGCACAGATACGCAGTATTTT.

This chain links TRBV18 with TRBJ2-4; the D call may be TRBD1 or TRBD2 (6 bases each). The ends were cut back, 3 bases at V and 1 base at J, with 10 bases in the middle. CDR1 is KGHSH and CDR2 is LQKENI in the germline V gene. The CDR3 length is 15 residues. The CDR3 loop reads CASSPTGAAKNIQYF. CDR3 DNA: TGTGCCAGCTCACCGACGGGGGCGGCCAAAAACATTCAGTACTTC.

CDR3 region: CASSARGDQPQHF. The CDR3 coding sequence is TGTGCCAGCAGCGCCAGGGGGGATCAGCCCCAGCATTTT. The chain employs TRBV7-2 and TRBJ1-5; 7 bases fit TRBD1. CDR1 is SGHTA and CDR2 is FQGNSA in the germline V gene. Losses at the gene ends were 5 bases for V and 5 bases for J; bases not matched to a gene: 3. CDR3 length: 13 residues.

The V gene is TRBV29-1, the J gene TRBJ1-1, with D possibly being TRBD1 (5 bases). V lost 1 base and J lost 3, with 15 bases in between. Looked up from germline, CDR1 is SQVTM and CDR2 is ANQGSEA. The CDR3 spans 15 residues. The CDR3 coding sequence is TGCAGCGTTGAAGGCATCCTGGGCAGGGACACTGAAGCTTTCTTT. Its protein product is CSVEGILGRDTEAFF.

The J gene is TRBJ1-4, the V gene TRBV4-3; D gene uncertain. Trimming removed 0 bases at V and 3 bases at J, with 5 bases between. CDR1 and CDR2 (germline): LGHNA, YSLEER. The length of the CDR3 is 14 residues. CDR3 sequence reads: CASSQETANEKLFF. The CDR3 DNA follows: TGCGCCAGCAGCCAAGAAACAGCTAATGAAAAACTGTTTTTT.

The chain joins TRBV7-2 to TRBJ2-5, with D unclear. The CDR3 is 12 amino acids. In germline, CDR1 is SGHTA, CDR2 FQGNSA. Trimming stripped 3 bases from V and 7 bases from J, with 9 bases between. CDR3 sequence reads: CASSFRVGTQYF. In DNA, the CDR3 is TGTGCCAGCAGCTTCCGAGTGGGGACCCAGTACTTC.

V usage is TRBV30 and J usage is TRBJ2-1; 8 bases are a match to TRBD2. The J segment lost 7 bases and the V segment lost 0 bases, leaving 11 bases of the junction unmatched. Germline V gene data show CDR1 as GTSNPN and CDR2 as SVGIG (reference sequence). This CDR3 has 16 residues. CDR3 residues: CAWSVGATGGLNEQFF. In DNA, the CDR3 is TGTGCCTGGAGTGTCGGGGCAACGGGAGGGCTAAATGAGCAGTTCTTC. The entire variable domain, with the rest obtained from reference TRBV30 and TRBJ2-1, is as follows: SQTIHQWPATLVQPVGSPLSLECTVEGTSNPNLYWYRQAAGRGLQLLFYSVGIGQISSEVPQNLSASRPQDRQFILSSKKLLLSDSGFYLCAWSVGATGGLNEQFFGPGTRLTVL.

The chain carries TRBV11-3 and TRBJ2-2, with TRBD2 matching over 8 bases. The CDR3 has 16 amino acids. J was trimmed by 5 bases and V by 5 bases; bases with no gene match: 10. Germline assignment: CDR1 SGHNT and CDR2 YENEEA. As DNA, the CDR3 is TGTGCCAGCAGCCGTAACAGCGGGAGTTCGACCGGGGAGCTGTTTTTT. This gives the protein CASSRNSGSSTGELFF.